The rows below give T cell receptor beta chains drawn from one sample of a study of coeliac disease. Data came from immunoSEQ multiplex PCR; TCRdb stores just in-frame clones and leaves some out. The data hold 7,500 to 9,500 clones, with 60% to 80% observed a single time. Sample: lamina propria lymphocytes from the gut. The receptors shown here come from a woman aged 60-75 years with celiac disease. Each CDR3 is given with its conserved first and last residue. Fields, in order: D gene, J gene, clone size, V gene, CDR3 length, CDR3 DNA, CDR3 protein. A D gene is named only where the DNA matches it firmly. Size is omitted from some rows. Given values are once, few, many or a class for expanded clones.

D gene: -; J gene: TRBJ1-5; clone size: -; V gene: TRBV28; CDR3 length: 13; CDR3 DNA: TGTGCCACCTTGGGGAGTTTTAGTCAGCCCCAGCATTTT; CDR3 protein: CATLGSFSQPQHF
D gene: -; J gene: TRBJ2-1; clone size: -; V gene: TRBV19; CDR3 length: 17; CDR3 DNA: TGTGCCAGTAGTGGGACCTACAGGGAGGGGTACTACAATGAGCAGTTCTTC; CDR3 protein: CASSGTYREGYYNEQFF
D gene: TRBD1; J gene: TRBJ1-6; clone size: -; V gene: TRBV5-1; CDR3 length: 15; CDR3 DNA: TGCGCCAGCAGCTTGTTGGACAGGGGTGGTTCACCCCTCCACTTT; CDR3 protein: CASSLLDRGGSPLHF
D gene: -; J gene: TRBJ2-7; clone size: -; V gene: TRBV6-6; CDR3 length: 12; CDR3 DNA: TGTGCCAGCAGTCAAGCCTTAGCTTGGCAGTACTTC; CDR3 protein: CASSQALAWQYF
D gene: -; J gene: TRBJ2-3; clone size: once; V gene: TRBV6-5; CDR3 length: 13; CDR3 DNA: TGTGCCAGCAGGGCACCTAGCACAGATACGCAGTATTTT; CDR3 protein: CASRAPSTDTQYF
D gene: -; J gene: TRBJ2-5; clone size: -; V gene: TRBV4-1; CDR3 length: 13; CDR3 DNA: TGCGCCAGCAGCTCGAGGACTCAAGAGACCCAGTACTTC; CDR3 protein: CASSSRTQETQYF
D gene: TRBD1; J gene: TRBJ1-3; clone size: -; V gene: TRBV6-5; CDR3 length: 15; CDR3 DNA: TGTGCCAGCAGCTCCAGGGGGTTTAGCGGAAACACCATATATTTT; CDR3 protein: CASSSRGFSGNTIYF
D gene: -; J gene: TRBJ1-5; clone size: few; V gene: TRBV4-1; CDR3 length: 15; CDR3 DNA: TGCGCCAGCAGCCAAGAACCGGGGATCAATCAGCCCCAGCATTTT; CDR3 protein: CASSQEPGINQPQHF
D gene: TRBD2; J gene: TRBJ2-7; clone size: few; V gene: TRBV11-2; CDR3 length: 16; CDR3 DNA: TGTGCCAGCAGCCTCCTAGCGGGGGGGCAAACCTACGAGCAGTACTTC; CDR3 protein: CASSLLAGGQTYEQYF
D gene: -; J gene: TRBJ2-2; clone size: few; V gene: TRBV10-3; CDR3 length: 14; CDR3 DNA: TGTGCCATCAGCTCGGGACAGAACACCGGGGAGCTGTTTTTT; CDR3 protein: CAISSGQNTGELFF
D gene: -; J gene: TRBJ2-7; clone size: -; V gene: TRBV6-5; CDR3 length: 12; CDR3 DNA: TGTGCCAGCAGTGGAGGGAGGTACGAGCAGTACTTC; CDR3 protein: CASSGGRYEQYF
D gene: -; J gene: TRBJ2-7; clone size: few; V gene: TRBV5-1; CDR3 length: 12; CDR3 DNA: TGCGCCAGCAGCTTGAGCGTAAGGGAGCAGTACTTC; CDR3 protein: CASSLSVREQYF
D gene: -; J gene: TRBJ1-5; clone size: -; V gene: TRBV25-1; CDR3 length: 14; CDR3 DNA: TGTGCCGGCAGTGAATCGGGTTATTATCAGCCCCAGCATTTT; CDR3 protein: CAGSESGYYQPQHF
D gene: -; J gene: TRBJ1-1; clone size: once; V gene: TRBV7-9; CDR3 length: 13; CDR3 DNA: TGTGCCAGCAGCCAAAGCGGGACCACTGAAGCTTTCTTT; CDR3 protein: CASSQSGTTEAFF
D gene: -; J gene: TRBJ2-7; clone size: -; V gene: TRBV13; CDR3 length: 11; CDR3 DNA: TGTGCCAGCAGCTCACCGGGGGAGCAGTACTTC; CDR3 protein: CASSSPGEQYF
D gene: -; J gene: TRBJ1-1; clone size: -; V gene: TRBV5-5; CDR3 length: 14; CDR3 DNA: TGTGCCAGCAGCTTCCCAGGGGCGTACACTGAAGCTTTCTTT; CDR3 protein: CASSFPGAYTEAFF
D gene: TRBD1; J gene: TRBJ1-6; clone size: -; V gene: TRBV2; CDR3 length: 15; CDR3 DNA: TGTGCCAGCAGTGAAATGGAGACAGGGGCTTCACCCCTCCACTTT; CDR3 protein: CASSEMETGASPLHF
D gene: TRBD2; J gene: TRBJ2-7; clone size: -; V gene: TRBV9; CDR3 length: 17; CDR3 DNA: TGTGCCAGCAGCTCGGGACTAGCGGGAGGGGGGTCATACGAGCAGTACTTC; CDR3 protein: CASSSGLAGGGSYEQYF
D gene: TRBD1; J gene: TRBJ1-1; clone size: once; V gene: TRBV6-4; CDR3 length: 17; CDR3 DNA: TGTGCCAGCAGTTCCGACAGGGAAGGCGGAGCGAACACTGAAGCTTTCTTT; CDR3 protein: CASSSDREGGANTEAFF
D gene: TRBD1; J gene: TRBJ1-3; clone size: -; V gene: TRBV5-1; CDR3 length: 14; CDR3 DNA: TGCGCCAGCAGCTTACAGGGGGCTGGAAACACCATATATTTT; CDR3 protein: CASSLQGAGNTIYF
D gene: -; J gene: TRBJ1-4; clone size: -; V gene: TRBV19; CDR3 length: 15; CDR3 DNA: TGTGCCAGTACAAGAATAGTTGCAACTAATGAAAAACTGTTTTTT; CDR3 protein: CASTRIVATNEKLFF
D gene: TRBD1; J gene: TRBJ2-1; clone size: -; V gene: TRBV5-1; CDR3 length: 19; CDR3 DNA: TGCGCCAGCAGCTCCTTAGGTGGGACAGGGGACCTTATCCACAATGAGCAGTTCTTC; CDR3 protein: CASSSLGGTGDLIHNEQFF
D gene: -; J gene: TRBJ1-5; clone size: -; V gene: TRBV28; CDR3 length: 15; CDR3 DNA: TGTGCCAGCAGTTTATTAACTGGTAGCAATCAGCCCCAGCATTTT; CDR3 protein: CASSLLTGSNQPQHF
D gene: -; J gene: TRBJ2-3; clone size: few; V gene: TRBV5-1; CDR3 length: 14; CDR3 DNA: TGCGCCAGCTCAACAGGGATCCCCACAGATACGCAGTATTTT; CDR3 protein: CASSTGIPTDTQYF
D gene: -; J gene: TRBJ1-3; clone size: -; V gene: TRBV6-5; CDR3 length: 13; CDR3 DNA: TGTGCCACCCGGGGGGGGTCTGGAAACACCATATATTTT; CDR3 protein: CATRGGSGNTIYF
D gene: -; J gene: TRBJ2-7; clone size: -; V gene: TRBV5-1; CDR3 length: 14; CDR3 DNA: TGCGCCAGCTCCGACGGAGGTTACTCCTACGAGCAGTACTTC; CDR3 protein: CASSDGGYSYEQYF